A selection of T cell receptor beta chains follows, all from one sample in a study of cytomegalovirus exposure and HLA in healthy donors. Repertoires were generated with immunoSEQ multiplex PCR, while TCRdb's copy carries only in-frame clones and drops some. The sample holds 150,000 or so clones, around 93% seen once. The specimen sequenced was PBMCs. These receptors all come from a man aged 18 to 35 in good health and CMV-seropositive. Both conserved end residues are part of each CDR3. D genes are given only for firm matches.

d_gene	v_gene	j_gene	CDR3aa	CDR3nt
NA	TRBV2	TRBJ2-5	CASTQEGSGETQYF	TGTGCCAGCACTCAGGAGGGTTCAGGAGAGACCCAGTACTTC
NA	TRBV27	TRBJ2-1	CASWGPPSYNEQFF	TGTGCCAGCTGGGGCCCGCCCTCCTACAATGAGCAGTTCTTC
NA	TRBV4-1	TRBJ2-7	CASSQDLRYEQYF	TGCGCCAGCAGCCAAGATCTACGCTACGAGCAGTACTTC
NA	TRBV18	TRBJ1-5	CASSPELDSNQPQHF	TGTGCCAGCTCGCCCGAACTCGATAGCAATCAGCCCCAGCATTTT
NA	TRBV5-3	TRBJ2-7	CARSVPQGTRGYEQYF	TGTGCCAGAAGCGTTCCACAGGGAACACGGGGCTACGAGCAGTACTTC
TRBD2	TRBV9	TRBJ2-2	CASSAGLAVDTGELFF	TGTGCCAGCAGCGCCGGACTAGCGGTTGACACCGGGGAGCTGTTTTTT
NA	TRBV30	TRBJ2-1	CAWNIQYNEQFF	TGTGCCTGGAATATACAGTACAATGAGCAGTTCTTC
TRBD2	TRBV27	TRBJ2-7	CASRISSGSSYEQYF	TGTGCCAGCAGGATATCTAGCGGGAGCTCCTACGAGCAGTACTTC
NA	TRBV5-1	TRBJ1-2	CASSFQANYGYTF	TGCGCCAGCAGCTTCCAGGCTAACTATGGCTACACCTTC
TRBD1	TRBV23-1	TRBJ1-2	CASRPGQGTNYGYTF	TGCGCCAGCAGACCGGGACAGGGGACAAACTATGGCTACACCTTC